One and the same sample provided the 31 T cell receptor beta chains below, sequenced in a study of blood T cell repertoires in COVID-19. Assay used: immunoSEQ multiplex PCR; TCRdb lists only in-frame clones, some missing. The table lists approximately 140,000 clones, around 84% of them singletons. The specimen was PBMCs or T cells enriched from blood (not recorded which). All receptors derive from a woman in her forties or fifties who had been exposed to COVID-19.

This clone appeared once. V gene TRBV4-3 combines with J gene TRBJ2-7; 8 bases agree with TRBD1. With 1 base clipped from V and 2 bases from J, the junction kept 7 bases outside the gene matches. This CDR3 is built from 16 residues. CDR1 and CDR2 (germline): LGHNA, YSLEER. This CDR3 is CASSQATGDATYEQYF. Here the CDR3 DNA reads TGCGCCAGCAGCCAAGCGACAGGGGACGCCACCTACGAGCAGTACTTC.

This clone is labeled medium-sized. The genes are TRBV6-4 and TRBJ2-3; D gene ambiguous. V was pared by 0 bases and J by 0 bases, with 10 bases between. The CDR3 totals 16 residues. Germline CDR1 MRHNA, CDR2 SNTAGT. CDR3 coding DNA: TGTGCCAGCAGTGACTCGCCGCGCGCAAGCACAGATACGCAGTATTTT. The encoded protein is CASSDSPRASTDTQYF.

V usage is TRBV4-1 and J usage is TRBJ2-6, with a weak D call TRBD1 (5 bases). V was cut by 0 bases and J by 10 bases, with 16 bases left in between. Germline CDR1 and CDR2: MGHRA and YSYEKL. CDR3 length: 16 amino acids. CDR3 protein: CASSQEALRGQNVLTF. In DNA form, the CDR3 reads TGCGCCAGCAGCCAAGAGGCCCTAAGGGGTCAAAACGTCCTGACTTTC.

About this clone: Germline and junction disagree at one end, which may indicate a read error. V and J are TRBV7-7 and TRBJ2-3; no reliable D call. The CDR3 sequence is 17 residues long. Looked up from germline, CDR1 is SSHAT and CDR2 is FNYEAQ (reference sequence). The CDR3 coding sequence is TGTGCTAGCAGCTTAGGGTTAGGCGGCAGTTCCACAGATACGCAGTATTTT. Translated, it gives CASSLGLGGSSTDTQYF. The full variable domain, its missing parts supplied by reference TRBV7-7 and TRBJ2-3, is GAGVSQSPRYKVTKRGQDVTLRCDPISSHATLYWYQQALGQGPEFLTYFNYEAQPDKSGLPSDRFSAERPEGSISTLTIQRTEQRDSAMYRCASSLGLGGSSTDTQYFGPGTRLTVL.

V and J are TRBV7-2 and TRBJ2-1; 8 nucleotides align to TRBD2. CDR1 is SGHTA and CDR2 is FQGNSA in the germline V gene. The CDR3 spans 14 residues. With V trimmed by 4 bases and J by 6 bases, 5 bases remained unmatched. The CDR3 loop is CASSSPAGGNEQFF. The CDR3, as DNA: TGTGCCAGCAGCTCCCCCGCGGGAGGCAATGAGCAGTTCTTC.

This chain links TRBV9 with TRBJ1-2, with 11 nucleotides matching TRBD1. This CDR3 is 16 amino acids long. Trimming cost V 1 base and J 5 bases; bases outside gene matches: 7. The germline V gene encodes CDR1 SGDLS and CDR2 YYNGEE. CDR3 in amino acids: CASSVQGTGGSYGYTF. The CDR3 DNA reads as TGTGCCAGCAGCGTACAGGGGACAGGGGGTTCTTATGGCTACACCTTC.

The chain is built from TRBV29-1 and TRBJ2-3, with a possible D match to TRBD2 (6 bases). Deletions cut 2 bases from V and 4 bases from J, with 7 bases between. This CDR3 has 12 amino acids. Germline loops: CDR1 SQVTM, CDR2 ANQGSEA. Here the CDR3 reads CSVESSADTQYF. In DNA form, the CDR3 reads TGCAGCGTTGAATCTAGCGCAGATACGCAGTATTTT.

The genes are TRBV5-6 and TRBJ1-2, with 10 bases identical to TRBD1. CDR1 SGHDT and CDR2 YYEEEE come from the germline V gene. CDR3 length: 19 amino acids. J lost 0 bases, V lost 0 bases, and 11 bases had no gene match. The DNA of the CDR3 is TGTGCCAGCAGCTTGGGCCCCGGGACAGGGGCCCTAGCTAACTATGGCTACACCTTC. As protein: CASSLGPGTGALANYGYTF.

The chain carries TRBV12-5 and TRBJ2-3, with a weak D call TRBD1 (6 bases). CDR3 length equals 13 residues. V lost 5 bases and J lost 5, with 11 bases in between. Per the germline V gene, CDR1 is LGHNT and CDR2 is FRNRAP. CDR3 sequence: CASGTEGEDTQYF. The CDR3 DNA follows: TGTGCTAGTGGTACCGAGGGGGAAGATACGCAGTATTTT.

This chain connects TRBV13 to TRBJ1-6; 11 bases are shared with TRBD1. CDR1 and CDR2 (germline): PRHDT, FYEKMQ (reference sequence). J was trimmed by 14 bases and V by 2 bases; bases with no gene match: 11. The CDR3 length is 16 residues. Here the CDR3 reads CASSLLIGQGAGTLHF. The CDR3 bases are TGTGCCAGCAGCTTACTCATTGGACAGGGGGCAGGGACCCTCCACTTT.

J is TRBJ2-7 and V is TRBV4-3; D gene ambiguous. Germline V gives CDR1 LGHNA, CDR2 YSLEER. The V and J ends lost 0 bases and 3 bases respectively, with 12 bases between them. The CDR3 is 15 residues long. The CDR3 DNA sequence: TGCGCCAGCAGCCAAGAAGGCCATAGCAACTACGAGCAGTACTTC. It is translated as CASSQEGHSNYEQYF.

The CDR3 spells CSVEGLTEYSYTF. DNA for the CDR3: TGCAGCGTTGAAGGCCTCACTGAGTACTCCTACACCTTC. This sequence joins TRBV29-1 and TRBJ1-2; no firm D call. Germline V CDR1 and CDR2: SQVTM, ANQGSEA. The CDR3 runs to 13 residues. The ends were cut back, 1 base at V and 10 bases at J, with 16 bases in the middle. The whole variable domain, remainder taken from reference TRBV29-1 and TRBJ1-2, is SAVISQKPSRDICQRGTSLTIQCQVDSQVTMMFWYRQQPGQSLTLIATANQGSEATYESGFVIDKFPISRPNLTFSTLTVSNMSPEDSSIYLCSVEGLTEYSYTFGSGTRLTVV.

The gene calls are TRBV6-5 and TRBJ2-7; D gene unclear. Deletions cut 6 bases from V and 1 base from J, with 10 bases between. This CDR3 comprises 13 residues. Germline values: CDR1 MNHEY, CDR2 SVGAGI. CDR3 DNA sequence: TGTGCCAGCAGCCTCCAGGTTTCCTACGAGCAGTACTTC. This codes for CASSLQVSYEQYF.

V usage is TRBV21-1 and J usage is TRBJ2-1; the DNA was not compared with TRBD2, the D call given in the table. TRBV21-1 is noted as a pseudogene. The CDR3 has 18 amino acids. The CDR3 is CASSKKVGLAALYNEQFF. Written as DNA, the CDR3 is TGTGCCAGCAGCAAAAAGGTAGGACTAGCGGCCCTCTACAATGAGCAGTTCTTC.

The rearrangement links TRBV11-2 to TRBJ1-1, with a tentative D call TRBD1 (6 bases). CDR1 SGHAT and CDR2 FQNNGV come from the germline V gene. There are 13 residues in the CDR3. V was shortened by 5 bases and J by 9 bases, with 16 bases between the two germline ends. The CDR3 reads CASSVSQGWQAFF. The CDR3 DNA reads TGTGCCAGCAGCGTCTCACAGGGCTGGCAAGCTTTCTTT.

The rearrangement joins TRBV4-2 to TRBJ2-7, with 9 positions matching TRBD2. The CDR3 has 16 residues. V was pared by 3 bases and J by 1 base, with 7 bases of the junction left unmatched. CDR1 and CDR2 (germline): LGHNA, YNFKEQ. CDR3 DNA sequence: TGTGCCAGCAGCCAGAAGGCGGGGGGGCGATCCTACGAGCAGTACTTC. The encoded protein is CASSQKAGGRSYEQYF.

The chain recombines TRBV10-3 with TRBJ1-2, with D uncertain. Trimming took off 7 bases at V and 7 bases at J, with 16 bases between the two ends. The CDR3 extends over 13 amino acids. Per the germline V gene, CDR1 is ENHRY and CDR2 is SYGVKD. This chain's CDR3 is CAINQGDLSGYTF. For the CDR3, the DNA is TGTGCCATCAATCAAGGAGACCTATCTGGCTACACCTTC.

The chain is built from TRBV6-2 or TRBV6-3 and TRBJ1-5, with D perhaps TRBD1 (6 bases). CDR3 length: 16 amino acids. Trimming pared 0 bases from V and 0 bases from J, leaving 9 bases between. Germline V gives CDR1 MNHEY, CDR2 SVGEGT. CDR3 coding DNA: TGTGCCAGCAGTTACTCCCGGGGGGCTAGCAATCAGCCCCAGCATTTT. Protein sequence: CASSYSRGASNQPQHF.

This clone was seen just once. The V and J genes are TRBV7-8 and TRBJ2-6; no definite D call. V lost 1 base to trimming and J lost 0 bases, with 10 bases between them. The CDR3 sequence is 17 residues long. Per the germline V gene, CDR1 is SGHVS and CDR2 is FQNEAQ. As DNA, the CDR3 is TGTGCCAGCAGCTTAGTTCGGTTCCGCTCTGGGGCCAACGTCCTGACTTTC. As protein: CASSLVRFRSGANVLTF.

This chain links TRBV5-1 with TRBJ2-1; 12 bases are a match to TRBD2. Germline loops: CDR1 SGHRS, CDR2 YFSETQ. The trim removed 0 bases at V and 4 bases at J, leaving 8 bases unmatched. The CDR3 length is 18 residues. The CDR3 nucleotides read TGCGCCAGCAGCTTGGGCCCTAGCGGGGGGGCGCGATACAATGAGCAGTTCTTC. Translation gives CASSLGPSGGARYNEQFF.

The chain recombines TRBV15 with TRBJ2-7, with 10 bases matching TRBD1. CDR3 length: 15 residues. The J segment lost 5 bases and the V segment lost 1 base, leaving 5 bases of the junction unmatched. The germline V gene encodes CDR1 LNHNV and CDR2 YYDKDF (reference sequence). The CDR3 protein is CATSRGGQGINEQYF. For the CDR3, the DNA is TGTGCCACCAGCAGAGGGGGACAGGGGATCAACGAGCAGTACTTC.

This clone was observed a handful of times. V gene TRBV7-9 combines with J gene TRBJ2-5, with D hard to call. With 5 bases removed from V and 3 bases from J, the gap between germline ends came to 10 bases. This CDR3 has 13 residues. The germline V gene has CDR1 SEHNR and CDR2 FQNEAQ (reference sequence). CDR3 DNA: TGTGCCAGCAGCCGAATTGCTAAAGAGACCCAGTACTTC. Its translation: CASSRIAKETQYF.

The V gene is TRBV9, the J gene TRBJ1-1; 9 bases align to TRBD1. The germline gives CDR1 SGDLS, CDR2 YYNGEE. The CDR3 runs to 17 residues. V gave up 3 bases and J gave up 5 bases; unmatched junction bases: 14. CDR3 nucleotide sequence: TGTGCCAGCAGCGCAGAAGGGACAGGGACTGGGGAGACTGAAGCTTTCTTT. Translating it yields CASSAEGTGTGETEAFF.

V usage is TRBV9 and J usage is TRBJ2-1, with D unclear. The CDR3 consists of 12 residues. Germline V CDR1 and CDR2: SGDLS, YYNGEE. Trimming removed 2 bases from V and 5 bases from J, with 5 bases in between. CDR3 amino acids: CASSVSNNEQFF. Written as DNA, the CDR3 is TGTGCCAGCAGCGTGTCCAACAATGAGCAGTTCTTC.

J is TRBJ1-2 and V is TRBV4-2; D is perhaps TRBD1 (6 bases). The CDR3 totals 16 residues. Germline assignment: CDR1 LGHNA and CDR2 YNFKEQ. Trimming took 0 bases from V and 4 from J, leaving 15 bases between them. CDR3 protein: CASSQDTDSLFYGYTF. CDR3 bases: TGTGCCAGCAGCCAAGATACGGACAGCTTATTCTATGGCTACACCTTC.

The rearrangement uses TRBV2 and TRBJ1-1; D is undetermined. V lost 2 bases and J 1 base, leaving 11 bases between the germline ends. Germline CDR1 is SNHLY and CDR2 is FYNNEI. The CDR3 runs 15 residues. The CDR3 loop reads CASSETPAGNTEAFF. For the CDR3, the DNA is TGTGCCAGCAGTGAAACCCCCGCGGGGAACACTGAAGCTTTCTTT.

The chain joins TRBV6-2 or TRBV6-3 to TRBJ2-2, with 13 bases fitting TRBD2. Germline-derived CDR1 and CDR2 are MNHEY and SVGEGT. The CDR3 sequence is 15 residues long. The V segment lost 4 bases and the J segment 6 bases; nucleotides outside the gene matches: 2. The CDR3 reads CASSLLAGGPGELFF. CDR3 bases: TGTGCCAGCAGTTTACTAGCGGGAGGGCCCGGGGAGCTGTTTTTT.

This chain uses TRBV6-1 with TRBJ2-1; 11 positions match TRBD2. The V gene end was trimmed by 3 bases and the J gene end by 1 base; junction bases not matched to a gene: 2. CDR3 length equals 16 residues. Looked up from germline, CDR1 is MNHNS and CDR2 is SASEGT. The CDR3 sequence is CASSETSGVSYNEQFF. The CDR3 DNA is TGTGCCAGCAGTGAGACTAGCGGGGTATCCTACAATGAGCAGTTCTTC.

This chain's CDR3 is CASSPLDMSSGNTIYF. DNA for the CDR3: TGTGCCAGCTCACCATTAGACATGAGCTCTGGAAACACCATATATTTT. This rearrangement joins TRBV18 to TRBJ1-3; D unresolved. V lost 2 bases and J 0 bases, leaving 11 bases between the germline ends. The CDR3 covers 16 residues. Germline lookup yields CDR1 KGHSH and CDR2 LQKENI.

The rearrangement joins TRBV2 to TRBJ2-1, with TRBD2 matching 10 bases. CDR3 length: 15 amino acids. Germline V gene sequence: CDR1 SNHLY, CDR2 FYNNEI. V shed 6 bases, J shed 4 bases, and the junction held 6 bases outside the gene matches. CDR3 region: CASRQTSGAYNEQFF. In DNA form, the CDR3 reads TGTGCCAGCAGGCAAACTAGCGGGGCATACAATGAGCAGTTCTTC.

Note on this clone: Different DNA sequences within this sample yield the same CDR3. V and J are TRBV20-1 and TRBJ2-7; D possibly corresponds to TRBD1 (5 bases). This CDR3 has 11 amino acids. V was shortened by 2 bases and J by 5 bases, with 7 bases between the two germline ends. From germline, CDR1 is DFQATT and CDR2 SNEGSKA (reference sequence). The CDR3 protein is CSARQGHEQYF. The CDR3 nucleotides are TGCAGTGCTAGACAGGGCCACGAGCAGTACTTC.